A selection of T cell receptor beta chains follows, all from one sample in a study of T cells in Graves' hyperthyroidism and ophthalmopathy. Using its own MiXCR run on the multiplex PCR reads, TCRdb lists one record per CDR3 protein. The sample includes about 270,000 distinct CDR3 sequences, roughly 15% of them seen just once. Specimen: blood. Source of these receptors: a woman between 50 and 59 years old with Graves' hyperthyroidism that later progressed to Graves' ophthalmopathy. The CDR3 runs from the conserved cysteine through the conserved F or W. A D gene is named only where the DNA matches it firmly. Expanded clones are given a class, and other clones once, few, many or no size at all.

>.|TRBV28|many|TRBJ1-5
TGTGCCGGATCCGGGACGAAGGTGTTCGGTCAGCCCCAGCATTTT
CAGSGTKVFGQPQHF
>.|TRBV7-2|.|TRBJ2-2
TGTGCCAGCAGCTTAGTTTCCTCCTGGGGGGAGCTGTTTTTT
CASSLVSSWGELFF
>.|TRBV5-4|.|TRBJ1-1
TGTGCCAGCAGCTTGGCCGTCCGGGGAAGGACTGAAGCTTTCTTT
CASSLAVRGRTEAFF
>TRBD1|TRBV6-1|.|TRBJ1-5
TGTGCCAGCGTGGGACAGGGACGACAGCCCCAGCATTTT
CASVGQGRQPQHF
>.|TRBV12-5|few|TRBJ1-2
TGTGCTAGTGGTTTAAGTAATGAGTACGGCTACACCTTC
CASGLSNEYGYTF
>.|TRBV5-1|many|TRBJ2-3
TGCGCCAGCAGCCGCGGACAGACTAGCACAGATACGCAGTATTTT
CASSRGQTSTDTQYF
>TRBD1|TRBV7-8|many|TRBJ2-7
TGTGCCAGCAGCTACCTCACAGGGGGTCACTACGAGCAGTACTTC
CASSYLTGGHYEQYF
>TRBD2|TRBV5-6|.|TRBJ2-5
TGTGCCAGCAGCCCTAGCGGGAGGGAAGAGACCCAGTACTTC
CASSPSGREETQYF
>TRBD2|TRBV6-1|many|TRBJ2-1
TGTGCCAGCACCCACGGGCGGGAGCGTGAGCAGTTCTTC
CASTHGREREQFF
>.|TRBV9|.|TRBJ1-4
TGTGCCAGCAGCCCCGCGGGGGCGCTTGGTAATGAAAAACTGTTTTTT
CASSPAGALGNEKLFF
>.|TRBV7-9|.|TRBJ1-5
TGTGCCAGCAGCTTAGTCGGAGGGAAACAGCCCCAGCATTTT
CASSLVGGKQPQHF
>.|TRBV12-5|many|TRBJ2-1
TGTGCTAGTGGTTTGTCCGCGGGGCTCAATGAGCAGTTCTTC
CASGLSAGLNEQFF
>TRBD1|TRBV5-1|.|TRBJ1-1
TGCGCCAGCAGTACGGGACAGGGGTCGAACACTGAAGCTTTCTTT
CASSTGQGSNTEAFF
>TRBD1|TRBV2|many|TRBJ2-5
TGTGCCAGCACCGGGACAGGGCAAGAGACCCAGTACTTC
CASTGTGQETQYF
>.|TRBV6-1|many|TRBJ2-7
TGTGCCAGCAGTCTCAGGGGCCGCAGACACGAGCAGTACTTC
CASSLRGRRHEQYF
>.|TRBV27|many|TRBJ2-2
TGTGCCACCTACTTGCGAGGGTTGGGCGGGGAGCTGTTTTTT
CATYLRGLGGELFF
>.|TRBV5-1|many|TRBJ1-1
TGCGCCAGCAGCTTGGTGCAGGGGATGAACACTGAAGCTTTCTTT
CASSLVQGMNTEAFF
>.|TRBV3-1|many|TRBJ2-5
TGTGCCAGCAGCCCCCCTTACACCTCGGAGAGGACCCAGTACTTC
CASSPPYTSERTQYF
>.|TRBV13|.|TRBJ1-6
TGTGCCAGCAGCACCTCGGGGGGCCGGTATAATTCACCCCTCCACTTT
CASSTSGGRYNSPLHF
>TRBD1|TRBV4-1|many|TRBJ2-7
TGCGCCAGCAGCGATGCAGGGGGCTCCTACGAGCAGTACTTC
CASSDAGGSYEQYF
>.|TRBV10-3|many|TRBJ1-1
TGTGCCATAGGGGTAGGGGGCACTGAAGCTTTCTTT
CAIGVGGTEAFF
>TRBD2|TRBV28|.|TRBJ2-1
TGTGCCAGCAGTGGCCCTCCGAGACTAGCGGGAGGGCGAGAGCAGTTCTTC
CASSGPPRLAGGREQFF
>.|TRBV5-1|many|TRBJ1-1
TGCGCCAGCAGCTTAACATCGCAAGCTGAAGCTTTCTTT
CASSLTSQAEAFF
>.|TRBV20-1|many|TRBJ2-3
TGCAGTGTCTGGCTATTCACAGATACGCAGTATTTT
CSVWLFTDTQYF
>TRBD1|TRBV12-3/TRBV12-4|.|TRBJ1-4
TGTGCCAGCAGTTTGAGGACAGGGGTGGGTGAAAAACTGTTTTTT
CASSLRTGVGEKLFF
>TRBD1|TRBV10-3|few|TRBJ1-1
TGTGCCATCAGGGCCGACAGGGGATTGGCCTCTGAAGCTTTCTTT
CAIRADRGLASEAFF
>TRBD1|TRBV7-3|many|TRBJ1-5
TGTGCCAGCAGCCCCCAGGGGGCGGGCAATCAGCCCCAGCATTTT
CASSPQGAGNQPQHF
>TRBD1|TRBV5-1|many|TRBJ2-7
TGCGCCAGCAGCTTGGAGGGACAGAGCTACGAGCAGTACTTC
CASSLEGQSYEQYF
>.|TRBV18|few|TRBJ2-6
TGTGCCAGCTCACCACCTAGATGGGGGGGCCTCTCTGGGGCCAACGTCCTGACTTTC
CASSPPRWGGLSGANVLTF
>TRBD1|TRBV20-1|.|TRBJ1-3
TGCAGTGGGGTCGACAGGGGAATTGACACCATATATTTT
CSGVDRGIDTIYF
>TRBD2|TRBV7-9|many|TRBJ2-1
TGTGCCAGCAGCTCCCTCCTCGGGACTAGCGGGAGCCTTAACAATGAGCAGTTCTTC
CASSSLLGTSGSLNNEQFF
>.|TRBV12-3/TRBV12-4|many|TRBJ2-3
TGTGCCAGCAGCTGGGACTTTTCTAGCACAGATACGCAGTATTTT
CASSWDFSSTDTQYF
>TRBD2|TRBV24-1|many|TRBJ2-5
TGTGCCACCAGTGACCCTCCAACTAGCGGCCAAGAGACCCAGTACTTC
CATSDPPTSGQETQYF
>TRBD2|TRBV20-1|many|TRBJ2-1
TGCAGTGCTAGAGATAGCGGGCGGGAGTCGGAGTTCTTC
CSARDSGRESEFF
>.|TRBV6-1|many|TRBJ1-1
TGTGCCAGCAGTGAAGTGGAGGACGGGACTGAAGCTTTCTTT
CASSEVEDGTEAFF
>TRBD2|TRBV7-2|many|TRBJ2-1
TGTGCCAGCAGCTCCGCTAGCGGGAGGGCTTCCTACAATGAGCAGTTCTTC
CASSSASGRASYNEQFF
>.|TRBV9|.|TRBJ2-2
TGTGCCAGCAGCTCGCGAGGACAAAACACCGGGGAGCTGTTTTTT
CASSSRGQNTGELFF
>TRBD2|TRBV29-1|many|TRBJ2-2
TGCAGCGTTGGAGCGGGACTGAACACCGGGGAGCTGTTTTTT
CSVGAGLNTGELFF
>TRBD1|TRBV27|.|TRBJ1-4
TGTGCCAGCAGTTTAATTGGGACAGGGGGCGTAGGTGAAAAACTGTTTTTT
CASSLIGTGGVGEKLFF
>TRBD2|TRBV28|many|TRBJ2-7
TGTGCCAGCAGTTTATTAGCGGGAGGGAGCTCCTACGAGCAGTACTTC
CASSLLAGGSSYEQYF